This T cell receptor beta chain is drawn from a study of cytomegalovirus exposure and HLA in healthy donors. Whole-study results and caveats: Many donors carried some public TCRs, although rarity characterized most TCR sequences. The study assumed roughly uniform donor sequencing depth for presence/absence analyses.

Primers for the PCR totalled 60 Vbeta and 13 Jbeta. Measured with immunoSEQ multiplex PCR; TCRdb has only the in-frame clones, and not every one. This sample has roughly 200,000 clones; roughly four fifths occur once, and the top ten carry more than 1.5%. The V gene lost 5 bases and the J gene lost 2 bases, with 16 bases spanning the gap. The CDR3 length is 15 residues. The V gene's germline CDR1 is MNHEY and CDR2 SMNVEV (reference sequence). As concerns this clone: Its antigen is still unknown.

The TCR originated in a man aged 45 to 65 in good health and CMV-seronegative. This chain connects TRBV27 to TRBJ2-7, with D tentatively TRBD1 (6 bases). Sequenced input: PBMCs. CDR3 nucleotide sequence: TGTGCCAGCAGTCCACTACCGGGACACACCTACGAGCAGTACTTC. Translating gives CASSPLPGHTYEQYF.